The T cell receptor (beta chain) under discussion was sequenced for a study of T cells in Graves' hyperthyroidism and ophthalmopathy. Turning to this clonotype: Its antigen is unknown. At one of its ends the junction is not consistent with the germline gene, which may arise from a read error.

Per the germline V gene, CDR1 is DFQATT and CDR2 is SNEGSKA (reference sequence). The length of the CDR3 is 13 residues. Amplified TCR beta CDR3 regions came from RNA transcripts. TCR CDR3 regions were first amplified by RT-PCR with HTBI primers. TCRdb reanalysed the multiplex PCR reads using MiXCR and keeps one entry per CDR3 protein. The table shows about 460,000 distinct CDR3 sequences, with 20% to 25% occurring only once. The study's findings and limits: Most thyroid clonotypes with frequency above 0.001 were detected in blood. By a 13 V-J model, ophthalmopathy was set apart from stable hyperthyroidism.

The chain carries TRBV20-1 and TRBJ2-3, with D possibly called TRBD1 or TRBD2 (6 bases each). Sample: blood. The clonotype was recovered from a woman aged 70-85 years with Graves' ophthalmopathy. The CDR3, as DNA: TGCAGTGCCACCGAGGGGGGCACAGATGCGCAGTATTTT. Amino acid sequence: CSATEGGTDAQYF.